The 32 T cell receptor beta chains below all came from one sample that was sequenced in a study of T cell responses to AZD1222 COVID-19 vaccine. Profiling relied on immunoSEQ multiplex PCR, and the TCRdb table lists in-frame clones only, not all of them. The sample has approximately 150,000 clones; around 92% are singletons. The starting material was peripheral blood, obtained on day 0 of MenACWY control vaccination. The receptors shown here come from an adult in good health.

This chain uses TRBV9 with TRBJ1-6, with D hard to call. The CDR3 is 14 residues long. The V end was cut by 0 bases, the J end by 5 bases, with 6 bases between. Per germline, CDR1 SGDLS and CDR2 YYNGEE. The CDR3 DNA is TGTGCCAGCAGCGTAGGAGGGAATAATTCACCCCTCCACTTT. Translated: CASSVGGNNSPLHF.

This clone is a singleton in its sample. The chain employs TRBV27 and TRBJ2-7; the D call may be TRBD1 or TRBD2 (6 bases each). The V end was cut by 5 bases, the J end by 7 bases, with 18 bases between. The germline V gene has CDR1 MNHEY and CDR2 SMNVEV (reference sequence). The CDR3 covers 14 residues. CDR3 loop: CASSALRGRREQYF. DNA for the CDR3: TGTGCCAGCAGTGCCCTCCGGGGGCGCCGGGAGCAGTACTTC.

The genes are TRBV19 and TRBJ2-1; maybe TRBD2 (5 bases). The germline CDR1 and CDR2 sequences are LNHDA and SQIVND (reference sequence). V lost 5 bases to trimming and J lost 4 bases, with 12 bases between them. CDR3 size: 14 residues. The CDR3 spells CASSGGPSYNEQFF. CDR3 DNA: TGTGCCAGTAGTGGCGGGCCCTCTTACAATGAGCAGTTCTTC.

V is TRBV5-1 and J is TRBJ2-2; D remains unclear. Germline V CDR1 and CDR2: SGHRS, YFSETQ. The CDR3 runs 13 residues. Trimming stripped 4 bases from V and 2 bases from J, with 6 bases between. CDR3 nucleotide sequence: TGCGCCAGCAGCCGCTTCAACACCGGGGAGCTGTTTTTT. The encoded protein is CASSRFNTGELFF.

The V gene is TRBV9, the J gene TRBJ2-2, with D perhaps matching TRBD1 or TRBD2 (6 bases each). The CDR3 covers 13 residues. V shed 4 bases and J shed 4 bases, with 8 bases lying between them. CDR1 SGDLS and CDR2 YYNGEE come from the germline V gene. The CDR3 here is CASSRGATGELFF. For the CDR3, the DNA is TGTGCCAGCAGCAGGGGGGCCACCGGGGAGCTGTTTTTT.

The chain uses TRBV24-1 and TRBJ1-2; maybe TRBD1 (5 bases). The CDR3 has 13 residues. V lost 7 bases and J lost 0, with 8 bases in between. The germline V gene encodes CDR1 KGHDR and CDR2 SFDVKD. DNA of the CDR3: TGTGCCACCAGCGGGGGGGCTAACTATGGCTACACCTTC. This gives the protein CATSGGANYGYTF.

The CDR3 sequence: CAWGRIWERLFF. The CDR3 DNA reads as TGTGCCTGGGGGAGGATATGGGAGCGTCTGTTTTTT. The rearrangement uses TRBV30 and TRBJ1-4, with D unresolved. Trimming shortened V by 5 bases and J by 14 bases, and 18 bases separated the two germline ends. The CDR3 runs to 12 residues. Germline V gene sequence: CDR1 GTSNPN, CDR2 SVGIG (reference sequence).

The genes are TRBV21-1 and TRBJ1-4; the table's D call of TRBD1 was not tested on the DNA. TRBV21-1 is designated a pseudogene. The CDR3 totals 12 residues. The CDR3 DNA sequence: TGTGCCAGCAGCAGGACAGGGGTAAAACTGTTTTTT. Translation gives CASSRTGVKLFF.

The genes are TRBV5-1 and TRBJ2-5; D might be TRBD2 (6 bases). This CDR3 is built from 14 residues. The ends were cut back, 0 bases at V and 2 bases at J, with 8 bases in the middle. The V gene's germline CDR1 is SGHRS and CDR2 YFSETQ. CDR3 residues: CASSLVGGQETQYF. CDR3 coding DNA: TGCGCCAGCAGCTTGGTGGGGGGACAAGAGACCCAGTACTTC.

This clone was counted once. Other DNA sequences within the sample encode an identical CDR3. The V and J genes are TRBV27 and TRBJ1-5; D might be TRBD1 (5 bases). The CDR3 contains 13 residues. The V end was cut by 3 bases, the J end by 5 bases, with 8 bases between. The germline CDR1 and CDR2 sequences are MNHEY and SMNVEV (reference sequence). As DNA, the CDR3 is TGTGCCAGCAGTTTGGGGCCCCATCAGCCCCAGCATTTT. Its protein product is CASSLGPHQPQHF.

The chain is built from TRBV7-3 and TRBJ1-1, with unresolved D. Germline CDR1 SGHTA, CDR2 FQGTGA. V lost 2 bases and J lost 1, with 5 bases in between. The CDR3 is 13 residues long. In DNA form, the CDR3 reads TGTGCCAGCAGCTTAGGAACGAACACTGAAGCTTTCTTT. Protein product: CASSLGTNTEAFF.

CDR3 nucleotides: TGTGCCAGCAGCCTTAGGACAGGGATGAACACTGAAGCTTTCTTT. It is translated as CASSLRTGMNTEAFF. V usage is TRBV14 and J usage is TRBJ1-1; 8 nucleotides match TRBD1. This CDR3 comprises 15 residues. Germline trimming cut 4 bases from V and 0 bases from J; bases unmatched to any gene: 4. Germline CDR1 SGHDN, CDR2 FVKESK.

The chain uses TRBV6-2 or TRBV6-3 and TRBJ1-5; TRBD1 matches 10 bases. Germline values: CDR1 MNHEY, CDR2 SVGEGT. CDR3 size: 14 residues. With 4 bases clipped from V and 5 bases from J, the junction kept 2 bases outside the gene matches. The CDR3 DNA sequence: TGTGCCAGCAGTTGGGACAGGGGAGATCAGCCCCAGCATTTT. Translating it yields CASSWDRGDQPQHF.

CDR3 amino acids: CSVDKGTSGATDTQYF. The CDR3 bases are TGCAGCGTTGACAAGGGGACTAGCGGGGCCACAGATACGCAGTATTTT. The V call is TRBV29-1, the J call TRBJ2-3; 13 bases line up with TRBD2. CDR1 and CDR2 (germline): SQVTM, ANQGSEA. The CDR3 length is 16 residues. Unmatched junction bases numbered 5, after V lost 3 bases and J lost 2 bases.

CDR3 DNA sequence: TGCGCCAGCAGCTGGGGGACAGGGTTTAATTCACCCCTCCACTTT. Translated, it gives CASSWGTGFNSPLHF. The chain is built from TRBV5-1 and TRBJ1-6, with TRBD1 identical over 9 bases. This CDR3 region has 15 residues. The junction had 4 bases not matched to a gene; V was cut back by 3 bases and J by 6 bases. Germline V gene sequence: CDR1 SGHRS, CDR2 YFSETQ.

For the CDR3, the DNA is TGTGCCAGCAGCTTAGCAGGAGATCAGCCCCAGCATTTT. Protein sequence: CASSLAGDQPQHF. J is TRBJ1-5 and V is TRBV11-3; D is unclear. V lost 1 base, J lost 5 bases, and 6 bases lay in between. The CDR3 extends over 13 amino acids. The V gene's germline CDR1 is SGHNT and CDR2 YENEEA.

This rearrangement joins TRBV2 to TRBJ1-6; D remains ambiguous. The V gene's germline CDR1 is SNHLY and CDR2 FYNNEI. Between the trimmed V and J ends, which lost 7 bases and 5 bases, there was a span of 15 bases. The CDR3 spans 15 residues. The CDR3 bases are TGTGCCAGCAAACGCTTACAGTACAATAATTCACCCCTCCACTTT. This encodes CASKRLQYNNSPLHF. The variable domain in full, completed from reference TRBV2 and TRBJ1-6, reads EPEVTQTPSHQVTQMGQEVILRCVPISNHLYFYWYRQILGQKVEFLVSFYNNEISEKSEIFDDQFSVERPDGSNFTLKIRSTKLEDSAMYFCASKRLQYNNSPLHFGNGTRLTVT.

This clone was counted a single time. This chain links TRBV27 with TRBJ2-3, with D perhaps matching TRBD2 (5 bases). This CDR3 is built from 15 residues. The V and J ends lost 3 bases and 2 bases respectively, with 12 bases between them. CDR1 is MNHEY, CDR2 SMNVEV, per germline (reference sequence). CDR3 DNA: TGTGCCAGCAGTTTTGGGCGGGCTTCCACAGATACGCAGTATTTT. Translating it yields CASSFGRASTDTQYF.

This chain connects TRBV3-1 (or the pseudogene TRBV3-2) to TRBJ2-1; D is perhaps TRBD1 (6 bases). The CDR3 totals 14 residues. Germline CDR1 and CDR2: LGHDT and YNNKEL (reference sequence). The V and J ends lost 4 bases and 8 bases respectively, with 15 bases between them. CDR3 loop: CASSLEQGQDEQFF. CDR3 nucleotide sequence: TGTGCCAGCAGCCTCGAACAGGGTCAGGATGAGCAGTTCTTC.

The V and J genes are TRBV5-1 and TRBJ2-2; 14 bases match TRBD2. With 5 bases clipped from V and 1 base from J, the junction kept 4 bases outside the gene matches. The CDR3 has 17 amino acids. Germline V gene data show CDR1 as SGHRS and CDR2 as YFSETQ. The CDR3 spells CASRAGTSGGNTGELFF. CDR3 bases: TGCGCCAGCAGAGCCGGGACTAGCGGGGGGAACACCGGGGAGCTGTTTTTT.

The rearrangement links TRBV15 to TRBJ1-1, with D unresolved. Per germline, CDR1 LNHNV and CDR2 YYDKDF (reference sequence). The CDR3 is made up of 15 amino acids. V lost 0 bases, J lost 0 bases, and 8 bases lay in between. CDR3: CATSRDGRMNTEAFF. CDR3 nucleotide sequence: TGTGCCACCAGCAGAGATGGGCGCATGAACACTGAAGCTTTCTTT.

This chain's CDR3 is CASSENPLGTGSEKLFF. The CDR3 region has the DNA TGCGCCAGCAGTGAAAACCCCCTCGGGACAGGGAGTGAAAAACTGTTTTTT. This chain uses TRBV10-1 with TRBJ1-4; TRBD1 aligns across 9 bases. Germline V gene data show CDR1 as WNHNN and CDR2 as SYGVQD (reference sequence). This CDR3 region has 17 residues. J lost 7 bases, V lost 3 bases, and 12 bases had no gene match.

The chain combines TRBV4-2 with TRBJ2-3; TRBD1 matches at 9 bases. The V and J ends lost 3 bases and 3 bases, in that order; junction bases with no gene match: 16. Germline-derived CDR1 and CDR2 are LGHNA and YNFKEQ. This CDR3 region has 19 residues. The CDR3 bases are TGTGCCAGCAGCCAGGGACAGGGATCGGTGGGTCCAAGGACAGATACGCAGTATTTT. It translates to CASSQGQGSVGPRTDTQYF.

Here the CDR3 DNA reads TGCAGCGTTCACCCTCGGGACAGGGGTTACAATGAGCAGTTCTTC. Amino acids: CSVHPRDRGYNEQFF. The genes are TRBV29-1 and TRBJ2-1; TRBD1 agrees at 10 bases. Germline trimming cut 5 bases from V and 4 bases from J; bases unmatched to any gene: 8. The CDR3 spans 15 residues. Looked up from germline, CDR1 is SQVTM and CDR2 is ANQGSEA.

J is TRBJ2-7 and V is TRBV10-3; 8 bases line up with TRBD1. The V and J ends lost 6 bases and 3 bases, in that order; junction bases with no gene match: 16. Germline loops: CDR1 ENHRY, CDR2 SYGVKD. The CDR3 is 17 residues long. CDR3 sequence: CAISPGQGTENHYEQYF. The CDR3, as DNA: TGTGCCATCAGCCCAGGACAGGGTACGGAGAACCACTACGAGCAGTACTTC.

The chain combines TRBV27 with TRBJ2-2; possibly TRBD2 for D (5 bases). V dropped 3 bases and J dropped 5 bases, with 7 bases sitting between them. The germline V gene encodes CDR1 MNHEY and CDR2 SMNVEV (reference sequence). This CDR3 has 13 amino acids. The CDR3, as DNA: TGTGCCAGCAGTTTCGGGAAAACCGGGGAGCTGTTTTTT. As protein: CASSFGKTGELFF.

This rearrangement joins TRBV7-2 to TRBJ1-2; D perhaps matches TRBD1 (6 bases). This CDR3 comprises 13 residues. Trimming took off 3 bases at V and 6 bases at J, with 11 bases between the two ends. In germline, CDR1 is SGHTA, CDR2 FQGNSA. This chain's CDR3 is CASSLGHHHGYTF. DNA of the CDR3: TGTGCCAGCAGCTTGGGACATCATCATGGCTACACCTTC.

This rearrangement joins TRBV7-6 to TRBJ2-1; 8 nucleotides align to TRBD2. V lost 6 bases to trimming and J lost 2 bases; unmatched junction nucleotides: 15. This CDR3 contains 18 residues. Germline CDR1 is SGHVS and CDR2 is FNYEAQ. The CDR3 loop is CASSGPGLERFPYNEQFF. For the CDR3, the DNA is TGTGCCAGCAGTGGCCCGGGACTAGAGAGATTCCCCTACAATGAGCAGTTCTTC. The full variable domain, with the rest looked up from reference TRBV7-6 and TRBJ2-1, is GAGVSQSPRYKVTKRGQDVALRCDPISGHVSLYWYRQALGQGPEFLTYFNYEAQQDKSGLPNDRFSAERPEGSISTLTIQRTEQRDSAMYRCASSGPGLERFPYNEQFFGPGTRLTVL.

This sequence joins TRBV28 and TRBJ1-2, with D hard to call. Germline V gene data show CDR1 as MDHEN and CDR2 as SYDVKM. V was trimmed by 3 bases and J by 2 bases, leaving 10 bases between them. This CDR3 comprises 14 residues. The CDR3 region is CASSLAPINYGYTF. The CDR3 DNA follows: TGTGCCAGCAGTTTGGCCCCCATCAACTATGGCTACACCTTC.

The J gene is TRBJ2-1, the V gene TRBV15, with D perhaps matching TRBD1 or TRBD2 (5 bases each). Germline V gene lookup returns CDR1 LNHNV and CDR2 YYDKDF (reference sequence). CDR3 size: 14 residues. V dropped 5 bases and J dropped 5 bases, with 13 bases sitting between them. CDR3 protein: CATSVLGTDNEQFF. The CDR3 DNA reads as TGTGCCACCAGCGTTCTCGGGACGGACAATGAGCAGTTCTTC.

This chain uses TRBV7-9 with TRBJ2-3; 9 nucleotides match TRBD2. CDR1 and CDR2 (germline): SEHNR, FQNEAQ (reference sequence). CDR3 size: 16 residues. V lost 3 bases to trimming and J lost 0 bases; unmatched junction nucleotides: 4. DNA of the CDR3: TGTGCCAGCAGCTTTAGCGGGAGCATAAGCACAGATACGCAGTATTTT. As protein: CASSFSGSISTDTQYF.

The chain is built from TRBV11-3 and TRBJ1-5, with no clear D. The CDR3 runs to 17 residues. The germline CDR1 and CDR2 sequences are SGHNT and YENEEA. V dropped 0 bases and J dropped 0 bases, with 12 bases sitting between them. CDR3 in amino acids: CASSLDPTEYSNQPQHF. DNA for the CDR3: TGTGCCAGCAGCTTAGATCCCACAGAGTATAGCAATCAGCCCCAGCATTTT.